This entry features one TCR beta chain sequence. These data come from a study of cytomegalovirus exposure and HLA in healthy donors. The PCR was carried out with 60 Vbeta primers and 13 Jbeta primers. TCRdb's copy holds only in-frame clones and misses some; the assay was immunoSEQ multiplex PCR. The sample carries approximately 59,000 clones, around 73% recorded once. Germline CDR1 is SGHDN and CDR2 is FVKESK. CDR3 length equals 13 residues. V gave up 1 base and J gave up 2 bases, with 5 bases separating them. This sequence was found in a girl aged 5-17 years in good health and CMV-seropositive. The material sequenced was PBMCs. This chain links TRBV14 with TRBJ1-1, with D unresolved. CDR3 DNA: TGTGCCAGCAGCCAAGGAGGTAACACTGAAGCTTTCTTT. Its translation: CASSQGGNTEAFF. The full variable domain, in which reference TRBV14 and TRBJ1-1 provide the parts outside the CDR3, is EAGVTQFPSHSVIEKGQTVTLRCDPISGHDNLYWYRRVMGKEIKFLLHFVKESKQDESGMPNNRFLAERTGGTYSTLKVQPAELEDSGVYFCASSQGGNTEAFFGQGTRLTVV.